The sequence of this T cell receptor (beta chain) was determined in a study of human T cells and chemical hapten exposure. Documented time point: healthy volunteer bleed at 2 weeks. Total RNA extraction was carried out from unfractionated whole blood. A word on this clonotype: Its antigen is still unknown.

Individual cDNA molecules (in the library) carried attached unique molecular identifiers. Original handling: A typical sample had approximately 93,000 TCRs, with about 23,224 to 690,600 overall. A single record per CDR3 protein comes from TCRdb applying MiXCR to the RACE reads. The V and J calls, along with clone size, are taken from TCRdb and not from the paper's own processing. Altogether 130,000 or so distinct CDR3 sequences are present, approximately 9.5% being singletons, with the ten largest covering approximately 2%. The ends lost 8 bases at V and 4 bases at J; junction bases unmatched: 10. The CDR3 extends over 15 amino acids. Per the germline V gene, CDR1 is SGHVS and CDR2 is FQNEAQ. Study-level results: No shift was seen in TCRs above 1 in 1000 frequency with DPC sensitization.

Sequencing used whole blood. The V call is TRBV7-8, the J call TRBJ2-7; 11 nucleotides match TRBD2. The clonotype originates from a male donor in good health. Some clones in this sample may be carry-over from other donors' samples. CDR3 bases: TGTGCCAGCCTGAAGAGTACTAGCGGGAGTTACGAGCAGTACTTC. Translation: CASLKSTSGSYEQYF.